Sequencing of this T cell receptor beta chain was carried out in a study of blood T cell repertoires in COVID-19. Study-level information: Acute and convalescent COVID-19 specimens originated in the United States, Italy and Spain. T cells, B-cell-depleted T cells, or PBMCs supplied cDNA or gDNA.

In the study's own analysis: Amplification of reference gene primers provided the estimated nucleated cell counts. Profiled with immunoSEQ multiplex PCR; TCRdb holds only in-frame clones, not every one. V, J and clone size are taken as reported in that table, and D and trimming were inferred from the DNA itself. This sample has about 180,000 clones, with roughly nine tenths found just once. Trimming pared 5 bases from V and 4 bases from J, leaving 21 bases between. The CDR3 is made up of 17 amino acids. Looked up from germline, CDR1 is LNHDA and CDR2 is SQIVND (reference sequence). The chain has TRBV19 and TRBJ1-5; D may be TRBD1 (6 bases). Sequencing input: peripheral blood. The origin of this receptor is a man younger than 35 who had recovered from COVID-19. CDR3 DNA: TGTGCCAGTAGTCATCTGGACAGCTACTCGCGAAATCAGCCCCAGCATTTT. Translating gives CASSHLDSYSRNQPQHF.